The 10 T cell receptor beta chains reported below all come from one sample, sequenced in a study of control samples from healthy donors and cancer patients. Repertoires were generated with immunoSEQ multiplex PCR, while TCRdb's copy carries only in-frame clones and drops some. Of around 130,000 clones listed, just under 90% are singletons. The specimen was PBMCs. The receptors originated from a man aged 50 or older with head and neck cancer.

This rearrangement joins TRBV11-2 to TRBJ1-1, with D possibly matching TRBD1 (6 bases). V lost 8 bases and J lost 1, with 14 bases in between. The CDR3 sequence is 14 residues long. Germline CDR1 reads SGHAT; CDR2 reads FQNNGV. This chain's CDR3 is CASGGGTGNTEAFF. DNA of the CDR3: TGTGCCAGCGGAGGGGGGACGGGGAACACTGAAGCTTTCTTT.

The V call is TRBV4-1, the J call TRBJ1-4; D possibly corresponds to TRBD1 (5 bases). The V gene's germline CDR1 is MGHRA and CDR2 YSYEKL. The CDR3 spans 17 residues. Trimming removed 3 bases at V and 0 bases at J, with 14 bases between. DNA of the CDR3: TGCGCCAGCAGCCACAGACTACTGACAGCAACTAATGAAAAACTGTTTTTT. It encodes CASSHRLLTATNEKLFF.

With regard to this clone: Compared with germline, one end of the junction differs, possibly owing to a read error. The chain employs TRBV6-5 and TRBJ2-7; D unresolved. The CDR3 length is 11 residues. The V gene's germline CDR1 is MNHEY and CDR2 SVGAGI. CDR3 protein: CASTSVYEQYF. For the CDR3, the DNA is TGTGCTAGCACAAGCGTCTACGAGCAGTACTTC.

J is TRBJ2-5 and V is TRBV2; TRBD2 matches 13 bases. Germline V CDR1 and CDR2: SNHLY, FYNNEI. The V segment lost 6 bases and the J segment 5 bases; nucleotides outside the gene matches: 0. The CDR3 runs to 13 residues. This CDR3 is CASRLAGGETQYF. The CDR3 DNA follows: TGTGCCAGCAGACTAGCGGGGGGGGAGACCCAGTACTTC. Together with reference TRBV2 and TRBJ2-5, the CDR3 gives the full variable domain: EPEVTQTPSHQVTQMGQEVILRCVPISNHLYFYWYRQILGQKVEFLVSFYNNEISEKSEIFDDQFSVERPDGSNFTLKIRSTKLEDSAMYFCASRLAGGETQYFGPGTRLLVL.

This chain connects TRBV6-5 to TRBJ1-6; 7 bases fit TRBD1. The CDR3 is made up of 15 amino acids. Trimming took 5 bases from V and 7 from J; bases not matched to a gene: 8. Germline assignment: CDR1 MNHEY and CDR2 SVGAGI. The CDR3 DNA sequence: TGTGCCAGCAGTAAGGACAGGCCCTCGAATTCACCCCTCCACTTT. This codes for CASSKDRPSNSPLHF.

This sequence joins TRBV6-5 and TRBJ1-5; maybe TRBD1 (6 bases). The V end was cut by 6 bases, the J end by 8 bases, with 14 bases between. The CDR3 sequence is 13 residues long. From germline, CDR1 is MNHEY and CDR2 SVGAGI. CDR3 sequence: CASSGQPGKPQHF. In nucleotides, the CDR3 is TGTGCCAGCAGCGGACAGCCTGGGAAGCCCCAGCATTTT.

The V gene is TRBV6-5, the J gene TRBJ1-2, with a tentative D call TRBD1 (5 bases). This CDR3 contains 14 residues. Trimming took 4 bases from V and 7 from J, leaving 16 bases between them. Germline V gene sequence: CDR1 MNHEY, CDR2 SVGAGI. Written as DNA, the CDR3 is TGTGCCAGCAGTTCTAGGGGCCACGAAGCTGGCTACACCTTC. Protein product: CASSSRGHEAGYTF.

The chain joins TRBV14 to TRBJ2-3; D is ambiguous. The V gene lost 0 bases and the J gene lost 4 bases, with 5 bases spanning the gap. This CDR3 is 13 amino acids long. Germline-derived CDR1 and CDR2 are SGHDN and FVKESK. The CDR3 coding sequence is TGTGCCAGCAGCCAAGACTGGGCAGATACGCAGTATTTT. It is translated as CASSQDWADTQYF.

The chain uses TRBV27 and TRBJ2-1; D ambiguous. The V end lost 0 bases, the J end lost 0 bases, and 9 bases lay between the germline ends. The CDR3 runs 16 residues. Germline V CDR1 and CDR2: MNHEY, SMNVEV (reference sequence). This CDR3 reads CASSLSAPSSYNEQFF. In DNA, the CDR3 is TGTGCCAGCAGTTTATCAGCCCCCAGCTCCTACAATGAGCAGTTCTTC.

The gene calls are TRBV19 and TRBJ2-7; D remains ambiguous. Germline loops: CDR1 LNHDA, CDR2 SQIVND (reference sequence). This CDR3 is 17 amino acids long. V dropped 4 bases and J dropped 0 bases, with 19 bases sitting between them. In DNA, the CDR3 is TGTGCCAGTAGTAGCCTCCTCGACATTAACAGCTCCTACGAGCAGTACTTC. Amino acids: CASSSLLDINSSYEQYF.